The source of this T cell receptor beta chain is a study of T cells of healthy individuals. TCRdb processed the 5' RACE reads anew with MiXCR; each CDR3 protein has one entry. The sample lists 53,000 or so distinct CDR3 sequences, 14% to 15% occurring once. This clonotype was detected many times. This TCR came from a human donor in good health.

The CDR3 DNA reads as TGTGCCAGCAGACTCCGATTCGATAGCGGGGAGCTGTTTTTT. The encoded protein is CASRLRFDSGELFF. The V and J genes are TRBV27 and TRBJ2-2; the D is unclear. The CDR3 is 14 amino acids. The germline V and J ends were trimmed by 6 bases and 7 bases, with 15 bases remaining between them. Looked up from germline, CDR1 is MNHEY and CDR2 is SMNVEV (reference sequence).